This T cell receptor (beta chain) was retrieved from a study of T cells in Graves' hyperthyroidism and ophthalmopathy. V was cut by 4 bases and J by 8 bases, with 10 bases left in between. The CDR3 length is 12 residues. The germline gives CDR1 MNHEY, CDR2 SMNVEV (reference sequence). Together with thyroid ultrasound, orbital computed tomography, serum thyroxine and TRAb, clinical symptoms were used for diagnoses. Study observations and caveats: Patients with ophthalmopathy were separated from those with stable hyperthyroidism by a 13 V-J model. Researchers found most expanded thyroid clonotypes above 0.001 in blood as well.

RNA transcripts gave rise to amplified TCR beta CDR3 regions. RT-PCR in the first round (using the HTBI primer set) targeted the TCR CDR3. Each CDR3 protein gets one entry after TCRdb re-called the multiplex PCR reads with MiXCR. The sample has hundreds of thousands of distinct CDR3 sequences, more than 11% seen once. This clonotype has a handful of counts. No antigen is known for it. This chain connects TRBV27 to TRBJ2-3; either TRBD1 or TRBD2 may fit D (5 bases each). This TCR was sampled from a woman in her 30s with Graves' hyperthyroidism. The sample was blood. The CDR3: CASSSDGGTQYF. DNA for the CDR3: TGTGCCAGCAGTTCCGATGGGGGTACGCAGTATTTT.